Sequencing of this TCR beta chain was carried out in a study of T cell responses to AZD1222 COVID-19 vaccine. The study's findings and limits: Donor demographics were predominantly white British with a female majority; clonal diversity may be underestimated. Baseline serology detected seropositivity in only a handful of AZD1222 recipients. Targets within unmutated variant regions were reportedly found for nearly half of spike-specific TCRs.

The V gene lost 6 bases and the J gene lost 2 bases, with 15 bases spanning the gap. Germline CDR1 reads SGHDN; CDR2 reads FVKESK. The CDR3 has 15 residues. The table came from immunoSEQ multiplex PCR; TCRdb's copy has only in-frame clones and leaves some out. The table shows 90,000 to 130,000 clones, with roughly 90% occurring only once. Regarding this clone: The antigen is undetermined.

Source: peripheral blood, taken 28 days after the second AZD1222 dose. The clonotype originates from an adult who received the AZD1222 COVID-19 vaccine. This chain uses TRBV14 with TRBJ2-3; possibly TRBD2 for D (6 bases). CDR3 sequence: CASSPISGYTDTQYF. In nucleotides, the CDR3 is TGTGCCAGCAGTCCCATTAGCGGTTACACAGATACGCAGTATTTT.